Listed here is a single TCR beta chain. The antigen is undetermined. The record originates from a study of blood T cells in healthy people across ages. Whole-study results and caveats: Lack of knowledge of donor CMV status possibly confounded expanded clonotype changes.

A second roughly 7 to 12 cycle PCR used barcoded and J-beta primers. TCRdb reanalysed the 5' RACE reads using MiXCR and keeps one entry per CDR3 protein. The table records roughly 800,000 distinct CDR3 sequences, about 62% of them present only once. Between the trimmed V and J ends, which lost 8 bases and 6 bases, there was a span of 8 bases. The CDR3 sequence is 11 residues long. This sequence was found in a young man in good health. Sequencing was done on a sample of blood. The gene calls are TRBV12-3 or TRBV12-4 and TRBJ2-1; D gene unclear. The CDR3 region is CASGQTNEQFF. In DNA form, the CDR3 reads TGTGCCAGCGGGCAAACCAATGAGCAGTTCTTC.